This passage covers 17 T cell receptor beta chains from one sample sequenced in a study of OX40 agonist ivuxolimab in advanced cancers. Assay used: immunoSEQ multiplex PCR; TCRdb lists only in-frame clones, some missing. The sample carries approximately 66,000 clones, around 85% recorded once. The source material was CD4+ or CD8+ T cells sorted from blood, sampled in a trial of the OX40 agonist ivuxolimab. These receptors all stem from an adult with an advanced solid tumor such as melanoma, head and neck, liver or kidney cancer.

The V gene is TRBV14, the J gene TRBJ2-7; TRBD2 aligns across 8 bases. The CDR3 runs 16 residues. With V trimmed by 1 base and J by 2 bases, 7 bases remained unmatched. Germline V gene data show CDR1 as SGHDN and CDR2 as FVKESK. CDR3: CASSQVWTSNTYEQYF. The CDR3 nucleotides are TGTGCCAGCAGCCAAGTATGGACTAGCAACACCTACGAGCAGTACTTC.

This rearrangement joins TRBV20-1 to TRBJ2-5; D not certain. CDR3 length equals 11 residues. The V end was cut by 5 bases, the J end by 3 bases, with 7 bases between. The germline V gene encodes CDR1 DFQATT and CDR2 SNEGSKA (reference sequence). CDR3 bases: TGCAGTGCTCACCCGGAAGAGACCCAGTACTTC. Translating gives CSAHPEETQYF.

With respect to this clone: Other DNA sequences from this sample encode an identical CDR3 as well. The chain has TRBV11-2 and TRBJ2-1; maybe TRBD1 (5 bases). This CDR3 region has 14 residues. Germline V lookup: CDR1 SGHAT, CDR2 FQNNGV. The V gene lost 1 base and the J gene lost 4 bases, with 8 bases spanning the gap. CDR3: CASSLGRGYNEQFF. CDR3 DNA sequence: TGTGCCAGCAGCTTAGGAAGGGGTTACAATGAGCAGTTCTTC.

The chain combines TRBV7-8 with TRBJ1-5; D uncertain. Trimming removed 2 bases at V and 0 bases at J, with 8 bases between. The CDR3 consists of 15 residues. The germline gives CDR1 SGHVS, CDR2 FQNEAQ. The chain's CDR3 is CASSLNAVSNQPQHF. CDR3 sequence (DNA): TGTGCCAGCAGCTTAAACGCAGTTAGCAATCAGCCCCAGCATTTT. The full variable domain, its missing parts supplied by reference TRBV7-8 and TRBJ1-5, is GAGVSQSPRYKVAKRGQDVALRCDPISGHVSLFWYQQALGQGPEFLTYFQNEAQLDKSGLPSDRFFAERPEGSVSTLKIQRTQQEDSAVYLCASSLNAVSNQPQHFGDGTRLSIL.

This chain joins TRBV6-6 and TRBJ1-5, with D maybe TRBD1 (5 bases). This CDR3 is 13 amino acids long. V shed 5 bases and J shed 4 bases, with 9 bases lying between them. The V gene's germline CDR1 is MNHNY and CDR2 SVGAGI (reference sequence). The CDR3 coding sequence is TGTGCCAGCAGTGGACAAGATAATCAGCCCCAGCATTTT. This sequence encodes CASSGQDNQPQHF.

The table lists this clone with a few counts. The rearrangement uses TRBV5-8 and TRBJ1-3; no clear D. Germline V lookup: CDR1 SGHTS, CDR2 YDEGEE. Trimming cost V 3 bases and J 1 base, with 5 bases left between them. The CDR3 runs 13 residues. CDR3 bases: TGTGCCAGCAGCTCTCCATCTGGAAACACCATATATTTT. Its translation is CASSSPSGNTIYF.

The gene calls are TRBV18 and TRBJ2-2, with 14 nucleotides matching TRBD2. Per germline, CDR1 KGHSH and CDR2 LQKENI. J gave up 3 bases and V 0 bases, and 3 bases lay outside the gene matches. The CDR3 spans 18 residues. The CDR3 is CASSPPRTSGGYTGELFF. CDR3 nucleotides: TGTGCCAGCTCACCACCTCGGACTAGCGGGGGGTACACCGGGGAGCTGTTTTTT.

The rearrangement joins TRBV5-1 to TRBJ1-3; 8 bases map to TRBD1. The CDR3 sequence is 17 residues long. J was trimmed by 3 bases and V by 4 bases; bases with no gene match: 12. CDR1 is SGHRS and CDR2 is YFSETQ in the germline V gene. CDR3 bases: TGCGCCAGCAGCCAGGCACTACAGGGGGTATATGGAAACACCATATATTTT. It translates to CASSQALQGVYGNTIYF.

The chain has TRBV2 and TRBJ1-3; no clear D gene. CDR1 and CDR2 from the germline V gene are SNHLY and FYNNEI. This CDR3 has 16 residues. Trimming cost V 6 bases and J 0 bases, with 15 bases left between them. In DNA, the CDR3 is TGTGCCAGCAGCCCCAGGCAGGCTAACTCTGGAAACACCATATATTTT. The encoded protein is CASSPRQANSGNTIYF.

J is TRBJ2-7 and V is TRBV5-1, with D unclear. V was cut by 4 bases and J by 1 base, with 15 bases left in between. The V gene's germline CDR1 is SGHRS and CDR2 YFSETQ. The length of the CDR3 is 15 residues. The CDR3 sequence is CASSLALASSYEQYF. DNA for the CDR3: TGCGCCAGCAGCCTTGCCCTTGCCTCATCCTACGAGCAGTACTTC.

This clone was detected only a few times. This sequence joins TRBV5-1 and TRBJ2-1, with TRBD1 matching over 10 bases. CDR1 is SGHRS and CDR2 is YFSETQ in the germline V gene. J gave up 10 bases and V 4 bases, and 5 bases lay outside the gene matches. This CDR3 region has 13 residues. CDR3 region: CASSLDRGQEQFF. As DNA, the CDR3 is TGCGCCAGCAGCCTAGACAGGGGGCAAGAGCAGTTCTTC.

This chain connects TRBV6-5 to TRBJ1-1; D is unresolved. The CDR3 loop spans 12 amino acids. Trimming left V 2 bases short and J 1 base short, with 2 bases between. Germline V gene sequence: CDR1 MNHEY, CDR2 SVGAGI. CDR3 coding DNA: TGTGCCAGCAGTTACACGAACACTGAAGCTTTCTTT. This gives the protein CASSYTNTEAFF.

On this clone itself: This sample also contains other DNA sequences that code for the same CDR3. The chain combines TRBV5-1 with TRBJ1-1, with D unresolved. CDR1 and CDR2 (germline): SGHRS, YFSETQ. CDR3 length: 14 residues. Trimming cost V 0 bases and J 0 bases, with 6 bases left between them. CDR3 loop: CASSLDPVNTEAFF. The CDR3, as DNA: TGCGCCAGCAGCTTGGACCCAGTGAACACTGAAGCTTTCTTT. Full variable domain (missing parts from reference TRBV5-1 and TRBJ1-1): KAGVTQTPRYLIKTRGQQVTLSCSPISGHRSVSWYQQTPGQGLQFLFEYFSETQRNKGNFPGRFSGRQFSNSRSEMNVSTLELGDSALYLCASSLDPVNTEAFFGQGTRLTVV.

This clone was observed once. The genes are TRBV2 and TRBJ2-4, with D tentatively TRBD2 (5 bases). CDR3 length equals 14 residues. The germline V and J ends were trimmed by 5 bases and 5 bases, with 13 bases remaining between them. The germline CDR1 and CDR2 sequences are SNHLY and FYNNEI. This CDR3 is CASSPRMRENIQYF. CDR3 bases: TGTGCCAGCAGTCCCAGAATGAGGGAAAACATTCAGTACTTC.

The chain recombines TRBV7-3 with TRBJ1-1; D is possibly TRBD1 (6 bases). The CDR3 consists of 16 residues. In germline, CDR1 is SGHTA, CDR2 FQGTGA. V was shortened by 5 bases and J by 4 bases, with 20 bases between the two germline ends. CDR3 in DNA: TGTGCCAGCAGCCCCCAGAGCGCAGGGGTCGTCACTGAAGCTTTCTTT. The encoded protein is CASSPQSAGVVTEAFF. Full variable domain (rest looked up from reference TRBV7-3 and TRBJ1-1): GAGVSQTPSNKVTEKGKYVELRCDPISGHTALYWYRQSLGQGPEFLIYFQGTGAADDSGLPNDRFFAVRPEGSVSTLKIQRTERGDSAVYLCASSPQSAGVVTEAFFGQGTRLTVV.

The chain links TRBV6-1 to TRBJ2-1; 8 positions agree with TRBD2. Germline-derived CDR1 and CDR2 are MNHNS and SASEGT. V dropped 8 bases and J dropped 9; count of bases not matched to a gene: 9. CDR3 length equals 13 residues. In nucleotides, the CDR3 is TGTGCCAGCTCTGTAGCGGGACAAGTTGAGCAGTTCTTC. Residues: CASSVAGQVEQFF.

The chain carries TRBV19 and TRBJ2-2, with TRBD1 matching 7 bases. CDR3 length equals 14 residues. The trim removed 8 bases at V and 4 bases at J, leaving 7 bases unmatched. Per germline, CDR1 LNHDA and CDR2 SQIVND (reference sequence). CDR3 loop: CASSGNRGTGELFF. The CDR3 coding sequence is TGTGCCAGTTCTGGAAACAGGGGCACCGGGGAGCTGTTTTTT.